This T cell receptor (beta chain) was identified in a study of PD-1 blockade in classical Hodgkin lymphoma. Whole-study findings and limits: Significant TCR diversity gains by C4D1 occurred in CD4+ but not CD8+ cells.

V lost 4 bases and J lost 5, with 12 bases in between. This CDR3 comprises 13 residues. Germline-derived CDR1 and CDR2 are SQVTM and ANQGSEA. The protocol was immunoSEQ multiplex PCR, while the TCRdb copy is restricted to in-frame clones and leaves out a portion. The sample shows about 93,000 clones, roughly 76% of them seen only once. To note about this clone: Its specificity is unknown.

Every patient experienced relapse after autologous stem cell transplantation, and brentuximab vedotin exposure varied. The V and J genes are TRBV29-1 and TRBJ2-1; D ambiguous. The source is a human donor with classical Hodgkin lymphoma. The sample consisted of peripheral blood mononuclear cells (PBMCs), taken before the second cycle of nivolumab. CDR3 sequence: CSVATRGDNEQFF. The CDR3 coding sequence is TGCAGCGTTGCGACTCGCGGAGACAATGAGCAGTTCTTC.